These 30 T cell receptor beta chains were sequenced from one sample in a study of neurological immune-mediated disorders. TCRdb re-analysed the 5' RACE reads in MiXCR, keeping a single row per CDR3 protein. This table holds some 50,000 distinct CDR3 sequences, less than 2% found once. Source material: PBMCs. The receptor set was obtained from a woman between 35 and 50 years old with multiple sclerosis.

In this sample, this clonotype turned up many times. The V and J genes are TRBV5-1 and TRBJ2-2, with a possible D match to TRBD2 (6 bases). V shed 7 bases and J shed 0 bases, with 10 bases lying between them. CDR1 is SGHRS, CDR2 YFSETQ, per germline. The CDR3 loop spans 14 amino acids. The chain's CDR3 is CASGRTTNTGELFF. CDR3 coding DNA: TGCGCCAGCGGCAGGACTACGAACACCGGGGAGCTGTTTTTT.

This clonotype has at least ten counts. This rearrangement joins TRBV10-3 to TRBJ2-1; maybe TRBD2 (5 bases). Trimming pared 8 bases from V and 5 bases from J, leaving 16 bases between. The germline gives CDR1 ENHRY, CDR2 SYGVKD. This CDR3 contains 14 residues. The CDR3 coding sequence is TGTGCCATCCTAGGAGGCTCCGGCCACAATGAGCAGTTCTTC. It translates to CAILGGSGHNEQFF.

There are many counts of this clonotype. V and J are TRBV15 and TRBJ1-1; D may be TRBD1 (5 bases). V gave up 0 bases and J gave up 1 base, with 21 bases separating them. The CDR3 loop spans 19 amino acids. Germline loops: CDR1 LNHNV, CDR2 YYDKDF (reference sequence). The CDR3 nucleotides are TGTGCCACCAGCAGAGATCGTATCCGGGACCCCGGTGGGAACACTGAAGCTTTCTTT. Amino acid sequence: CATSRDRIRDPGGNTEAFF.

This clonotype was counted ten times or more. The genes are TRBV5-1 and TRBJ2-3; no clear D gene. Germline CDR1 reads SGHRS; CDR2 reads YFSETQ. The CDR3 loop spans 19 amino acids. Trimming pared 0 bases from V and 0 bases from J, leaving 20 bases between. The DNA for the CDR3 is TGCGCCAGCAGCTTGGCCGTGCGGATGACACTCGCTAGCACAGATACGCAGTATTTT. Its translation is CASSLAVRMTLASTDTQYF.

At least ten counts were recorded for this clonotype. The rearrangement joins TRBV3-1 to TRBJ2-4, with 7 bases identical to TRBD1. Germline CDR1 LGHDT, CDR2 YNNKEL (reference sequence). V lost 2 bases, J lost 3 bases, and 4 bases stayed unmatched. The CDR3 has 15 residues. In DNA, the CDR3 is TGTGCCAGCAGCCAAAAGGGGGCGGTCAAAAACATTCAGTACTTC. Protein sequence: CASSQKGAVKNIQYF.

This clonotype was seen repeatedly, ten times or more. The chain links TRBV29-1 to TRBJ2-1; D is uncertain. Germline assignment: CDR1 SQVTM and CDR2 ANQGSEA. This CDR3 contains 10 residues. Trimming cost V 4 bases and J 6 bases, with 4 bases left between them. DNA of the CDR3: TGCAGCGTTGGAAGCAATGAGCAGTTCTTC. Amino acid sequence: CSVGSNEQFF.

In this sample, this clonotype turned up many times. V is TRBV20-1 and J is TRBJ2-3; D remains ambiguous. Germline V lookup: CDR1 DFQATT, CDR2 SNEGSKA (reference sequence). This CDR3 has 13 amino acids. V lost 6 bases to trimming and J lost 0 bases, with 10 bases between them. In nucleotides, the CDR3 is TGCAGTGCCTCTAGGAGTAGCACAGATACGCAGTATTTT. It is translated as CSASRSSTDTQYF.

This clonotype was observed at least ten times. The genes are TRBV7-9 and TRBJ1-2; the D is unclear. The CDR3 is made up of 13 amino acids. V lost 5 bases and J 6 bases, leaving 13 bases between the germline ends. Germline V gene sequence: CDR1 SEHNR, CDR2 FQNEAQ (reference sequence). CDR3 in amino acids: CASSPGLSHGYTF. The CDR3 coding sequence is TGTGCCAGCAGCCCCGGCTTGAGTCATGGCTACACCTTC.

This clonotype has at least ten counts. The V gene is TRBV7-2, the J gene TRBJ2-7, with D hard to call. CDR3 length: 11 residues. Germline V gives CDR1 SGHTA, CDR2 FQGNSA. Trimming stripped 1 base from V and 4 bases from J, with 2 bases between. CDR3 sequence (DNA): TGTGCCAGCAGCTTAGTGTACGAGCAGTACTTC. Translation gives CASSLVYEQYF.

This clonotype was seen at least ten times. This CDR3 is CSASRRRSGGLQETQYF. CDR3 in DNA: TGCAGTGCTAGTAGGCGGCGTAGCGGGGGGTTACAAGAGACCCAGTACTTC. The chain has TRBV20-1 and TRBJ2-5; 10 bases map to TRBD2. CDR3 length: 17 amino acids. The V segment lost 3 bases and the J segment 2 bases; nucleotides outside the gene matches: 12. Per the germline V gene, CDR1 is DFQATT and CDR2 is SNEGSKA (reference sequence).

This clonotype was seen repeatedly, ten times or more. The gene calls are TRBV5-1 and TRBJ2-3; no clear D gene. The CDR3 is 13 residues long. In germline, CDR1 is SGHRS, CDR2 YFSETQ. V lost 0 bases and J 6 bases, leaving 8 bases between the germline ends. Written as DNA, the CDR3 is TGCGCCAGCAGCTTGGTAGTTCTCGATACGCAGTATTTT. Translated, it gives CASSLVVLDTQYF. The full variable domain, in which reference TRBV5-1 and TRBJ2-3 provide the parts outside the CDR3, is KAGVTQTPRYLIKTRGQQVTLSCSPISGHRSVSWYQQTPGQGLQFLFEYFSETQRNKGNFPGRFSGRQFSNSRSEMNVSTLELGDSALYLCASSLVVLDTQYFGPGTRLTVL.

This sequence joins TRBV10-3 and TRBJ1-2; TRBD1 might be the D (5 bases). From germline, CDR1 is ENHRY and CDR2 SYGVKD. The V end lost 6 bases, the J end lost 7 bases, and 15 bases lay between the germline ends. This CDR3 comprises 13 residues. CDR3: CAISIREDSGYTF. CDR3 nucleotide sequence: TGTGCCATCAGCATCAGGGAGGATAGTGGCTACACCTTC.

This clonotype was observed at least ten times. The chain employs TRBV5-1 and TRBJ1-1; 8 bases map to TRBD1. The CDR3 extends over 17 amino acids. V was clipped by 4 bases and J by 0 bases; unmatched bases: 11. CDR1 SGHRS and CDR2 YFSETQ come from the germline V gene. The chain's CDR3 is CASSANQGAFMNTEAFF. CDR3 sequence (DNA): TGCGCCAGCAGCGCAAACCAGGGGGCCTTCATGAACACTGAAGCTTTCTTT.

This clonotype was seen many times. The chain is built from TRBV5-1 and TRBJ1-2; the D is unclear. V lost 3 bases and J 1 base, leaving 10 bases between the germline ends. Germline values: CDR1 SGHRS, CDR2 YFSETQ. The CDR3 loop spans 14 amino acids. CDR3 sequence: CASSSSPDNYGYTF. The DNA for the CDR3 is TGCGCCAGCAGCTCGAGCCCAGATAACTATGGCTACACCTTC. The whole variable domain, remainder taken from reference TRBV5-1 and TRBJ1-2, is KAGVTQTPRYLIKTRGQQVTLSCSPISGHRSVSWYQQTPGQGLQFLFEYFSETQRNKGNFPGRFSGRQFSNSRSEMNVSTLELGDSALYLCASSSSPDNYGYTFGSGTRLTVV.

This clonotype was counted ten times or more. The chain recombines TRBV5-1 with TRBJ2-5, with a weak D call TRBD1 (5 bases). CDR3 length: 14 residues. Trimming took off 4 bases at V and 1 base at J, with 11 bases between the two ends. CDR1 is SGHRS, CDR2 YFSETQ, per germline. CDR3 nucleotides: TGCGCCAGCAGCCCCCTGGACACCCAAGAGACCCAGTACTTC. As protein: CASSPLDTQETQYF.

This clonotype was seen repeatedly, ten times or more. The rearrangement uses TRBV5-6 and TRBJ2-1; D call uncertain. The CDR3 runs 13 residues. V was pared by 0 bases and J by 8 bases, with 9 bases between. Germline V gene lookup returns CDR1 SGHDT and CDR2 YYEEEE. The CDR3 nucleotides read TGTGCCAGCAGCTTGGAGGACCGGGATGAGCAGTTCTTC. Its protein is CASSLEDRDEQFF.

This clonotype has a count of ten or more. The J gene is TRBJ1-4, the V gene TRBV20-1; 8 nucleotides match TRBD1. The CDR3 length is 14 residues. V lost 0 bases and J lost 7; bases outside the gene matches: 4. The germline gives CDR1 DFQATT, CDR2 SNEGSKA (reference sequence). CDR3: CSARDDRGAEKLFF. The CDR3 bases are TGCAGTGCTAGAGATGACAGGGGAGCTGAAAAACTGTTTTTT.

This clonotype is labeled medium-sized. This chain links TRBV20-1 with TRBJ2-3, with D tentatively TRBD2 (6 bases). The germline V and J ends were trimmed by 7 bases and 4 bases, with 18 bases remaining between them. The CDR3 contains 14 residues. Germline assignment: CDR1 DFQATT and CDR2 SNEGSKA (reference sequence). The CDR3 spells CSVADWERADTQYF. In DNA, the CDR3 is TGCAGTGTGGCAGACTGGGAGCGGGCAGATACGCAGTATTTT.

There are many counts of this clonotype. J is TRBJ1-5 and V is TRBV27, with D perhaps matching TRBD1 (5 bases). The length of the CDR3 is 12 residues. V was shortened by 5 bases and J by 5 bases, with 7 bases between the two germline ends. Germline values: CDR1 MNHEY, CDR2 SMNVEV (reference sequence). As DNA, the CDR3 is TGTGCCAGCAGTAGGGGCGATCAGCCCCAGCATTTT. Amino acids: CASSRGDQPQHF.

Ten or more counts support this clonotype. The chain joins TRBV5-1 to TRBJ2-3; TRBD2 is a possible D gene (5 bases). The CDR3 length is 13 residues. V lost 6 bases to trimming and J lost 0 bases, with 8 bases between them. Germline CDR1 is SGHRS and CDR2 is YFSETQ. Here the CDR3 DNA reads TGCGCCAGCATAGGCGGGAGCACAGATACGCAGTATTTT. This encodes CASIGGSTDTQYF.

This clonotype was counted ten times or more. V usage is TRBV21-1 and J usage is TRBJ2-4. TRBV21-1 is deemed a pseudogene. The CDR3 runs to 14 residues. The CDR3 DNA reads TGTGCCAGCAGTCCGAGCTTAGCCAAAAACATTCAGTACTTC. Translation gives CASSPSLAKNIQYF.

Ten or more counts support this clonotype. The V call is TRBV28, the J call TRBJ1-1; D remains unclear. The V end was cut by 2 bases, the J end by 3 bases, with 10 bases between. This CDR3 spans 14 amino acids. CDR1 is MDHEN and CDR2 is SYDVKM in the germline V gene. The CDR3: CASSLATAHTEAFF. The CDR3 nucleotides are TGTGCCAGCAGTTTAGCGACTGCCCACACTGAAGCTTTCTTT.

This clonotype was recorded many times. CDR3 loop: CASSTGQWGNTIYF. In nucleotides, the CDR3 is TGTGCCAGCAGTACGGGACAGTGGGGAAACACCATATATTTT. This chain uses TRBV6-5 with TRBJ1-3; 7 nucleotides agree with TRBD1. This CDR3 region has 14 residues. CDR1 is MNHEY and CDR2 is SVGAGI in the germline V gene. The J segment lost 4 bases and the V segment lost 5 bases, leaving 5 bases of the junction unmatched.

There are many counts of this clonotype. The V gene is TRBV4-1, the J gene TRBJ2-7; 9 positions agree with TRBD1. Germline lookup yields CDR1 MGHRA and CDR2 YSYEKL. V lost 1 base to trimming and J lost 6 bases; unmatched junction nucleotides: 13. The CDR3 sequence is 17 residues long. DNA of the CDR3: TGCGCCAGCAGCCAAGGAAGGTTTCGGGACAGGGTGCCCGAGCAGTACTTC. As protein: CASSQGRFRDRVPEQYF.

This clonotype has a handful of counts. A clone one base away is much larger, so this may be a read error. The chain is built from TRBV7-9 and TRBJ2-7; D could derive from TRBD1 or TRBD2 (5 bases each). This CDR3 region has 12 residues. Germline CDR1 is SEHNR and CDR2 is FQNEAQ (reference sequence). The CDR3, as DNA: TGTGACAGCAGTAAGTGGGGGACCGAGCAGTACTTC. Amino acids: CDSSKWGTEQYF. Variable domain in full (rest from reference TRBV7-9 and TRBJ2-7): DTGVSQNPRHKITKRGQNVTFRCDPISEHNRLYWYRQTLGQGPEFLTYFQNEAQLEKSRLLSDRFSAERPKGSFSTLEIQRTEQGDSAMYLCDSSKWGTEQYFGPGTRLTVT.

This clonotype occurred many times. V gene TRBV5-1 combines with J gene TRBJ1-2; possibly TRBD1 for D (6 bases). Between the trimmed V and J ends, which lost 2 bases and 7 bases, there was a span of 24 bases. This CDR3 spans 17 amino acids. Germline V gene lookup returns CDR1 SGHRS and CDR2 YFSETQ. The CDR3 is CASSFVLGGNSHRGYTF. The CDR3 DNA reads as TGCGCCAGCAGCTTTGTCTTAGGGGGAAATTCCCACCGTGGCTACACCTTC. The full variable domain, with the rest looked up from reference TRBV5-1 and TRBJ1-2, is KAGVTQTPRYLIKTRGQQVTLSCSPISGHRSVSWYQQTPGQGLQFLFEYFSETQRNKGNFPGRFSGRQFSNSRSEMNVSTLELGDSALYLCASSFVLGGNSHRGYTFGSGTRLTVV.

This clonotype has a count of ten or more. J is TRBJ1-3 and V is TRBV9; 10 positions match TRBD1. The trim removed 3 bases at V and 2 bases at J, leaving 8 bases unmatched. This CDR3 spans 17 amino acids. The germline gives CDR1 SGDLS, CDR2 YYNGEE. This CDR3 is CASSARQGAIPGNTIYF. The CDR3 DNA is TGTGCCAGCAGCGCCAGACAGGGGGCGATTCCTGGAAACACCATATATTTT.

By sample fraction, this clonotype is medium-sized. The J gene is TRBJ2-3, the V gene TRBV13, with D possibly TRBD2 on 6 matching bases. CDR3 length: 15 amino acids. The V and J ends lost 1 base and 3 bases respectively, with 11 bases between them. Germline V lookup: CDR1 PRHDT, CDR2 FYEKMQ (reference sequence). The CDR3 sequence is CASSLEEGMTDTQYF. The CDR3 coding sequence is TGTGCCAGCAGCTTAGAGGAGGGGATGACAGATACGCAGTATTTT.

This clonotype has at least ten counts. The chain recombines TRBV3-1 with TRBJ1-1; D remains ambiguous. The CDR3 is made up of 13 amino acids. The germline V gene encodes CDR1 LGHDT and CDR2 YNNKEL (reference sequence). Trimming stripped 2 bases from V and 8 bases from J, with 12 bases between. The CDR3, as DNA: TGTGCCAGCAGCCAAATAGTATCCGGAGAAGCTTTCTTT. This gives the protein CASSQIVSGEAFF.

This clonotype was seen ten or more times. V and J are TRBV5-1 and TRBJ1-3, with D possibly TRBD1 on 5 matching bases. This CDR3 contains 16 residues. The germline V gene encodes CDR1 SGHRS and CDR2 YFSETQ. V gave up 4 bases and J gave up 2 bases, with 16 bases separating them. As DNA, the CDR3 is TGCGCCAGCAGCCGAGGGGCAGGGCAACCTGGAAACACCATATATTTT. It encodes CASSRGAGQPGNTIYF.